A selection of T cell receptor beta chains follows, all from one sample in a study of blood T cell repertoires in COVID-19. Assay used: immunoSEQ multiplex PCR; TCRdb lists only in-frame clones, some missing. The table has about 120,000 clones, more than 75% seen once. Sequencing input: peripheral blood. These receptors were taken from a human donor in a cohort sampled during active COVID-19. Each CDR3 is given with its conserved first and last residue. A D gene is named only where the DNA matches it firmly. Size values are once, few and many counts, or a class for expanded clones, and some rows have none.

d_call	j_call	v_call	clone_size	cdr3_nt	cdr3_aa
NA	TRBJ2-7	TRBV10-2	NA	TGCGCCAGCAGTGACCCAGGGAGGTATGAGCAGTACTTC	CASSDPGRYEQYF
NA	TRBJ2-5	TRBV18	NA	TGTGCCAGCTCACCAGCGGGGCAGCGGAGGGAGACCCAGTACTTC	CASSPAGQRRETQYF
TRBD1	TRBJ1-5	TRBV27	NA	TGTGCCAGCAGTACCACAGGGGTGAATCAGCCCCAGCATTTT	CASSTTGVNQPQHF
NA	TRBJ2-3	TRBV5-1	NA	TGCGCCAGCAGTCTAACCGCATCACCCGGGGGTAGGGCAGATACGCAGTATTTT	CASSLTASPGGRADTQYF
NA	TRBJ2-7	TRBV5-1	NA	TGCGTCAGCAGCTTTGGGGAAGTTGACTACTACGAGCAGTACTTC	CVSSFGEVDYYEQYF
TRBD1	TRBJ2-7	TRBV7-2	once	TGTGCCAGCAGCTCATCGGGACAGGGGACCGACGAGCAGTACTTC	CASSSSGQGTDEQYF
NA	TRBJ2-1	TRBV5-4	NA	TGTGCCAGCAGCTTGACCCCCCCGGGGTGGTGGGAGTTCTTC	CASSLTPPGWWEFF
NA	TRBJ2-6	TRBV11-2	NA	TGTGCCAGCAGCTTAGTGTACAGCTATATCGAATCTGGGGCCAACGTCCTGACTTTC	CASSLVYSYIESGANVLTF
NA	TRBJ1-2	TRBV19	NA	TGTGCCAGTAAAATCGACAGCTACTATGGCTACACCTTC	CASKIDSYYGYTF
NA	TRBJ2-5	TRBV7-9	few	TGTGCCAGCAGCCTCGACAGGCCCCAAGAGACCCAGTACTTC	CASSLDRPQETQYF
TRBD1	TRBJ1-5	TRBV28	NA	TGTGCCAGCAGAATGACCCGGGACAGGAGGAATCAGCCCCAGCATTTT	CASRMTRDRRNQPQHF
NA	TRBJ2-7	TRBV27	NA	TGTGCCAGCAGTTTCGCCCCGGCAGGTAGCTCCTACGAGCAGTACTTC	CASSFAPAGSSYEQYF
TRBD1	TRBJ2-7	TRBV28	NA	TGTGCCAGCAGTCAAGGACAGGCCCTACGGAATTACGAGCAGTACTTC	CASSQGQALRNYEQYF
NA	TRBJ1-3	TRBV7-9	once	TGTGCCAGCAGCCCAGCTCGCACAGGGCGTGGAAACACCATATATTTT	CASSPARTGRGNTIYF
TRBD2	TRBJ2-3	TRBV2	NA	TGTGCCAGCAGGAGGACTAGCGGGACACTGGGGAGCACAGATACGCAGTATTTT	CASRRTSGTLGSTDTQYF
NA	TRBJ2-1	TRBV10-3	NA	TGTGCCATCAGTGAGTCCTTTCTAGCAAATGAGCAGTTCTTC	CAISESFLANEQFF
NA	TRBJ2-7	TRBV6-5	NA	TGTGCCAGCAGCAACTACGAGCAGTACTTC	CASSNYEQYF
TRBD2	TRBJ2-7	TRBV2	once	TGTGCCAGCAGTGAAGGTCTTACGGGGGGTACCTACGAGCAGTACTTC	CASSEGLTGGTYEQYF
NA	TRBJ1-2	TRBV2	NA	TGTGCCAGCAATCCTCAGGATAACTATGGCTACACCTTC	CASNPQDNYGYTF
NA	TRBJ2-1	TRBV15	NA	TGTGCCACCAGCAGCCACCTCATGGACTCCCAGCAGTTCTTC	CATSSHLMDSQQFF
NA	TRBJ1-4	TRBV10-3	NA	TGTGCCATCAGTGCCCTCGTGGGACAAAAAGGTGGCGAAAAACTGTTTTTT	CAISALVGQKGGEKLFF
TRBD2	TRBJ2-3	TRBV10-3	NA	TGTGCCATCAGTGAGTCGGATTCGGGGGGGGCCTGGGGCACAGATACGCAGTATTTT	CAISESDSGGAWGTDTQYF
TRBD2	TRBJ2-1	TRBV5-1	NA	TGCGCCAGCAGCTCGATTATTGGCGGGAGGTTGTCGAGCAATGAGCAGTTCTTC	CASSSIIGGRLSSNEQFF
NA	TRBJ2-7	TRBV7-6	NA	TGTGCCAGCAGCTTAGCTCGAGGATCCTACGAGCAGTACTTC	CASSLARGSYEQYF
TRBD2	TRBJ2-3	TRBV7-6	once	TGTGCCAGCAGACCGATAGCGGGATTGGAGAATACGCAGTATTTT	CASRPIAGLENTQYF
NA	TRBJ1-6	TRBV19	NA	TGTGCCAGCGGGGGGCGGAGAGATAATTCACCCCTCCACTTT	CASGGRRDNSPLHF
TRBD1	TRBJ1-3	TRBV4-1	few	TGCGCCAGCAGCCAGGCCCCCACCGGGACAGGGGGAAACACCATATATTTT	CASSQAPTGTGGNTIYF
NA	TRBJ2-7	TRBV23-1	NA	TGCGCCAGCATCGAAAAGACCAGGGGTTTTATGTACTTC	CASIEKTRGFMYF